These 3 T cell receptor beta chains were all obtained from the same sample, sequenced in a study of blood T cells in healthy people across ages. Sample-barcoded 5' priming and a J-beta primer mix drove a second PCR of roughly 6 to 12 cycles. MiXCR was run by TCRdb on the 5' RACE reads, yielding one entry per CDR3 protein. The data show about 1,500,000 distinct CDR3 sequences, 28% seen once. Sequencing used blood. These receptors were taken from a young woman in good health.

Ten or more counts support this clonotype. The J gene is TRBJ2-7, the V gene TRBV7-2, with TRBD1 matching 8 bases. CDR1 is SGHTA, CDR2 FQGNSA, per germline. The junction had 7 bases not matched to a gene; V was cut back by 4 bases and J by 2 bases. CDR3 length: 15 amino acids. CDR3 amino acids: CASSSTRTGTYEQYF. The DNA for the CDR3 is TGTGCCAGCAGCTCGACGCGGACAGGGACCTACGAGCAGTACTTC. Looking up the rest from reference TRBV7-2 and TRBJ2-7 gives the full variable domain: GAGVSQSPSNKVTEKGKDVELRCDPISGHTALYWYRQSLGQGLEFLIYFQGNSAPDKSGLPSDRFSAERTGGSVSTLTIQRTQQEDSAVYLCASSSTRTGTYEQYFGPGTRLTVT.

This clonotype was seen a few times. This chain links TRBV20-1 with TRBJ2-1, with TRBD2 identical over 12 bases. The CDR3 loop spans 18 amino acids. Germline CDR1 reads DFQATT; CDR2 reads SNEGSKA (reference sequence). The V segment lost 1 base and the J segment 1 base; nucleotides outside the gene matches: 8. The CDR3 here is CSARGGTSGLESYNEQFF. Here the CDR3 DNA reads TGCAGTGCTAGAGGCGGGACTAGCGGGCTCGAGTCCTACAATGAGCAGTTCTTC.

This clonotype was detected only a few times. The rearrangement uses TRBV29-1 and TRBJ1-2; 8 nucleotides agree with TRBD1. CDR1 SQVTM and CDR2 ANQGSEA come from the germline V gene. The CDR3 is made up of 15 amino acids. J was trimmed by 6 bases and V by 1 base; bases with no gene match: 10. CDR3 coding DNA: TGCAGCGTTGAAGGCCTGACAGGGGTTAGAAATGGCTACACCTTC. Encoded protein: CSVEGLTGVRNGYTF. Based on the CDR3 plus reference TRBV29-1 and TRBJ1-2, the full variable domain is SAVISQKPSRDICQRGTSLTIQCQVDSQVTMMFWYRQQPGQSLTLIATANQGSEATYESGFVIDKFPISRPNLTFSTLTVSNMSPEDSSIYLCSVEGLTGVRNGYTFGSGTRLTVV.